A single sample gave rise to the 26 T cell receptor beta chains below, sequenced in a study of cytotoxic CD8 clonotypes in ibrutinib-treated CLL. The method was immunoSEQ multiplex PCR; TCRdb's version includes in-frame clones alone and lacks a portion of them. The table records fewer than 400,000 clones, roughly 67% of them present only once. The specimen was PBMCs, collected after 36 months of ibrutinib treatment. Every receptor here comes from a human donor with chronic lymphocytic leukemia.

The chain has TRBV5-4 and TRBJ2-2; 8 bases fit TRBD1. Germline V gene data show CDR1 as SGHNT and CDR2 as YYREEE (reference sequence). With V trimmed by 4 bases and J by 4 bases, 6 bases remained unmatched. This CDR3 has 15 residues. The CDR3 reads CASSPGGSRTGELFF. Here the CDR3 DNA reads TGTGCCAGCAGCCCAGGGGGCAGCCGCACCGGGGAGCTGTTTTTT.

The J gene is TRBJ2-7, the V gene TRBV5-1; tentatively, D is TRBD1 (6 bases). The CDR3 has 13 amino acids. The V gene lost 0 bases and the J gene lost 7 bases, with 11 bases spanning the gap. Germline V gene data show CDR1 as SGHRS and CDR2 as YFSETQ. Written as DNA, the CDR3 is TGCGCCAGCAGCTTGGTACAGGGTAATGAGCAGTACTTC. It yields the protein CASSLVQGNEQYF.

J is TRBJ2-2 and V is TRBV19; 7 bases align to TRBD1. CDR1 is LNHDA and CDR2 is SQIVND in the germline V gene (reference sequence). This CDR3 spans 14 amino acids. V was clipped by 7 bases and J by 7 bases; unmatched bases: 9. CDR3 nucleotides: TGTGCCAGTATCCCCGACAGGGCTGGCGGGGAGCTGTTTTTT. It is translated as CASIPDRAGGELFF.

V is TRBV28 and J is TRBJ1-5, with 8 bases matching TRBD1. From germline, CDR1 is MDHEN and CDR2 SYDVKM. CDR3 length equals 20 residues. The J segment lost 2 bases and the V segment lost 1 base, leaving 16 bases of the junction unmatched. The CDR3 DNA sequence: TGTGCCAGCAGTTTATTTTGGGGGTCAGGGGGCAGGGCCCGCAATCAGCCCCAGCATTTT. Translated: CASSLFWGSGGRARNQPQHF.

The chain uses TRBV19 and TRBJ1-6, with D maybe TRBD1 (5 bases). From germline, CDR1 is LNHDA and CDR2 SQIVND (reference sequence). The germline V and J ends were trimmed by 7 bases and 4 bases, with 14 bases remaining between them. The CDR3 spans 15 residues. The CDR3 coding sequence is TGTGCCAGTACCACCGGGACTGCTTATAATTCACCCCTCCACTTT. It yields the protein CASTTGTAYNSPLHF.

The chain has TRBV27 and TRBJ1-5; 9 positions agree with TRBD1. The CDR3 sequence is 15 residues long. Per the germline V gene, CDR1 is MNHEY and CDR2 is SMNVEV (reference sequence). The V gene end was trimmed by 9 bases and the J gene end by 4 bases; junction bases not matched to a gene: 10. CDR3 nucleotide sequence: TGTGCCAGTGGAAGAGGGACAGGGCCTAATCAGCCCCAGCATTTT. Translating gives CASGRGTGPNQPQHF.

The V gene is TRBV6-6, the J gene TRBJ2-7; 10 bases line up with TRBD1. Germline V lookup: CDR1 MNHNY, CDR2 SVGAGI (reference sequence). Trimming took 7 bases from V and 5 from J; bases not matched to a gene: 11. The CDR3 has 15 residues. In nucleotides, the CDR3 is TGTGCCAGCAAAAAACCGGGACAGGGGTCCGACGAGCAGTACTTC. Translated: CASKKPGQGSDEQYF.

The J gene is TRBJ2-2, the V gene TRBV11-1, with D possibly matching TRBD2 (6 bases). The CDR3 consists of 18 residues. The germline V gene has CDR1 SGHAT and CDR2 FQDESV (reference sequence). V lost 6 bases to trimming and J lost 0 bases, with 20 bases between them. The DNA of the CDR3 is TGTGCCAGCAGTAAATCCGTGGGAGGACTCCCGAACACCGGGGAGCTGTTTTTT. This codes for CASSKSVGGLPNTGELFF.

The chain combines TRBV11-2 with TRBJ2-2; 9 nucleotides agree with TRBD2. The CDR3 is 18 residues long. CDR1 is SGHAT and CDR2 is FQNNGV in the germline V gene. J lost 0 bases, V lost 1 base, and 6 bases had no gene match. The DNA for the CDR3 is TGTGCCAGCAGCTTAGTAGGGCTAGCGGGACCGAACACCGGGGAGCTGTTTTTT. Amino acid sequence: CASSLVGLAGPNTGELFF.

This sequence joins TRBV6-4 and TRBJ2-1; 10 positions match TRBD2. The CDR3 covers 16 residues. The V segment lost 3 bases and the J segment 6 bases; nucleotides outside the gene matches: 8. Germline assignment: CDR1 MRHNA and CDR2 SNTAGT. The CDR3 loop reads CASSELAGLGGNEQFF. CDR3 DNA sequence: TGTGCCAGCAGTGAACTAGCGGGACTCGGTGGCAATGAGCAGTTCTTC.

The J gene is TRBJ1-2, the V gene TRBV28; D gene unclear. This CDR3 spans 13 amino acids. Germline values: CDR1 MDHEN, CDR2 SYDVKM. Between the trimmed V and J ends, which lost 5 bases and 3 bases, there was a span of 10 bases. CDR3 DNA sequence: TGTGCCAGCAGTCCCCTTTGGGACTATGGCTACACCTTC. It yields the protein CASSPLWDYGYTF.

The chain is built from TRBV5-1 and TRBJ2-5; D uncertain. CDR3 size: 12 residues. From germline, CDR1 is SGHRS and CDR2 YFSETQ. The ends were cut back, 4 bases at V and 5 bases at J, with 9 bases in the middle. The CDR3 loop reads CASSVLGETQYF. In DNA, the CDR3 is TGCGCCAGCAGCGTCCTAGGGGAGACCCAGTACTTC.

The count of this clone is one. The V and J genes are TRBV4-1 and TRBJ2-3; D possibly matches TRBD1 or TRBD2 (5 bases each). The CDR3 covers 16 residues. Looked up from germline, CDR1 is MGHRA and CDR2 is YSYEKL. The V end was cut by 3 bases, the J end by 4 bases, with 17 bases between. CDR3 protein: CASSHSGPAYSDTQYF. The DNA for the CDR3 is TGCGCCAGCAGCCATTCGGGACCCGCGTATTCAGATACGCAGTATTTT.

Comments on this clone: Because the CDR3's place on the DNA is in doubt, the DNA is left out and the CDR3 is given as listed by TCRdb. This chain uses TRBV11-3 with TRBJ2-6; no check of the table's D call, TRBD1, against the DNA was made. The CDR3 spans 20 amino acids, including both terminal residues. Germline CDR1 SGHNT, CDR2 YENEEA. CDR3 in amino acids: CASSLFRDRGYHCGANVLTF.

In its sample, this clone was seen a few times. CDR3 coding DNA: TGTGCCAGCAGCTTGGGCCCTCCCTACAATGAGCAGTTCTTC. Protein product: CASSLGPPYNEQFF. The chain is built from TRBV5-6 and TRBJ2-1; D uncertain. This CDR3 contains 14 residues. V lost 0 bases and J lost 2, with 6 bases in between. Germline CDR1 SGHDT, CDR2 YYEEEE.

V is TRBV2 and J is TRBJ2-5; D is unclear. The CDR3 is 12 residues long. The V end was cut by 11 bases, the J end by 5 bases, with 15 bases between. CDR1 SNHLY and CDR2 FYNNEI come from the germline V gene. The CDR3 region is CAVNNIVETQYF. For the CDR3, the DNA is TGTGCCGTCAATAACATTGTGGAGACCCAGTACTTC.

The rearrangement uses TRBV5-5 and TRBJ2-7; TRBD2 agrees at 8 bases. The length of the CDR3 is 15 residues. CDR1 and CDR2 (germline): SGHKS, YYEKEE (reference sequence). The ends lost 1 base at V and 2 bases at J; junction bases unmatched: 5. The CDR3 region has the DNA TGTGCCAGCAGCTTGAGGTTAGCGGGGACCTACGAGCAGTACTTC. Translation: CASSLRLAGTYEQYF.

The rearrangement links TRBV4-3 to TRBJ2-3; D gene ambiguous. Germline loops: CDR1 LGHNA, CDR2 YSLEER. The V end was cut by 0 bases, the J end by 2 bases, with 6 bases between. The CDR3 contains 14 residues. The CDR3: CASSQDPVTDTQYF. In nucleotides, the CDR3 is TGCGCCAGCAGCCAAGACCCAGTCACAGATACGCAGTATTTT.

This chain uses TRBV4-3 with TRBJ1-1; tentatively, D is TRBD1 (6 bases). V was cut by 0 bases and J by 4 bases, with 9 bases left in between. The CDR3 extends over 14 amino acids. Germline loops: CDR1 LGHNA, CDR2 YSLEER. The CDR3 nucleotides are TGCGCCAGCAGCCAAGAGTTAGGGGGCACTGAAGCTTTCTTT. This codes for CASSQELGGTEAFF.

In this sample, this clone turned up once. The chain employs TRBV2 and TRBJ2-5, with D possibly TRBD2 on 5 matching bases. The CDR3 is 15 amino acids. Between the trimmed V and J ends, which lost 5 bases and 4 bases, there was a span of 17 bases. CDR1 and CDR2 from the germline V gene are SNHLY and FYNNEI. CDR3 nucleotide sequence: TGTGCCAGCAGTTCTAGCAACCCCCTACGAGAGACCCAGTACTTC. Translated: CASSSSNPLRETQYF.

The chain employs TRBV2 and TRBJ1-5, with D hard to call. Germline CDR1 and CDR2: SNHLY and FYNNEI. This CDR3 contains 13 residues. Trimming took 6 bases from V and 12 from J, leaving 18 bases between them. In DNA form, the CDR3 reads TGTGCCAGCAGCGACTCAATCTCGTTTCTCCAGCATTTT. This sequence encodes CASSDSISFLQHF.

This chain links TRBV4-3 with TRBJ2-7; D remains unclear. Germline V gives CDR1 LGHNA, CDR2 YSLEER. This CDR3 has 16 residues. V shed 0 bases and J shed 0 bases, with 12 bases lying between them. CDR3: CASSQDRTPSSYEQYF. The DNA for the CDR3 is TGCGCCAGCAGCCAAGATCGGACGCCTAGCTCCTACGAGCAGTACTTC.

V usage is TRBV29-1 and J usage is TRBJ2-5; 13 nucleotides match TRBD2. CDR3 size: 18 residues. V was clipped by 3 bases and J by 1 base; unmatched bases: 11. Per the germline V gene, CDR1 is SQVTM and CDR2 is ANQGSEA. The chain's CDR3 is CSVDGRTSGGAGQETQYF. Here the CDR3 DNA reads TGCAGCGTTGATGGCCGAACTAGCGGGGGGGCAGGCCAAGAGACCCAGTACTTC.

The CDR3 DNA is TGTGCCACCAGCAGATCTACTTTAGCGGGAGCAGGCTACGAGCAGTACTTC. It codes for CATSRSTLAGAGYEQYF. The V and J genes are TRBV15 and TRBJ2-7; 9 bases agree with TRBD2. Germline assignment: CDR1 LNHNV and CDR2 YYDKDF (reference sequence). This CDR3 is 17 amino acids long. Trimming took 2 bases from V and 3 from J; bases not matched to a gene: 11.

This sequence joins TRBV2 and TRBJ2-5, with 8 bases that match TRBD2. The CDR3 consists of 11 residues. The germline CDR1 and CDR2 sequences are SNHLY and FYNNEI. Germline trimming cut 10 bases from V and 13 bases from J; bases unmatched to any gene: 11. CDR3 loop: CAIAGGRSPYF. CDR3 coding DNA: TGTGCCATTGCGGGGGGCCGGTCCCCGTACTTC.

This chain uses TRBV25-1 with TRBJ2-2; the D is unclear. The CDR3 loop spans 16 amino acids. Germline CDR1 reads MGHDK; CDR2 reads SYGVNS. Trimming shortened V by 5 bases and J by 6 bases, and 19 bases separated the two germline ends. CDR3 in DNA: TGTGCCAGCAGTCGCGTCAGTGCCCCAGGTCCCGGGGAGCTGTTTTTT. Translation gives CASSRVSAPGPGELFF.